This T cell receptor beta chain comes out of a study of OX40 agonist ivuxolimab in advanced cancers. For the study at large: Patients were treated with intravenous ivuxolimab, dosed at 0.01 to 10 mg/kg and infused every 2 weeks. Notes on the study in general: At 0.1 to 3.0 mg/kg, clonal expansion of CD4+ and CD8+ blood T cells had occurred by week 6.

The table came from immunoSEQ multiplex PCR; TCRdb's copy has only in-frame clones and leaves some out. The table lists nearly 110,000 clones, 90% of them singletons. The CDR3 totals 12 residues. V lost 4 bases to trimming and J lost 6 bases, with 8 bases between them. Germline V gene sequence: CDR1 MNHEY, CDR2 SVGAGI. Of note for this clone: The antigen remains undetermined.

The source material was CD4+ or CD8+ T cells sorted from blood, sampled in a trial of the OX40 agonist ivuxolimab. V gene TRBV6-5 combines with J gene TRBJ2-3; maybe TRBD2 (6 bases). The receptor's source is an adult with an advanced solid tumor such as melanoma, head and neck, liver or kidney cancer. CDR3 loop: CASSLRGDTQYF. Written as DNA, the CDR3 is TGTGCCAGCAGTTTGCGGGGTGATACGCAGTATTTT.